The next 27 T cell receptor beta chains were all read from a single sample in a study of shared clonotypes between healthy human individuals. Libraries were prepared by immunoSEQ multiplex PCR; TCRdb keeps only in-frame clonotypes and omits some of them. This table holds 2 million to 2.5 million clones, roughly 93% found once. The sample comprised naive CD4+ T cells from PBMCs. This sample's subset: CD45RA+ positively selected. Receptors were obtained from a man between 18 and 29 years old in good health. Some clones in this sample may be carry-over from other donors' samples.

Worth noting for this clone: Within the sample, other DNA sequences also encode this same CDR3. This rearrangement joins TRBV5-1 to TRBJ2-7, with 7 positions matching TRBD1. Trimming cost V 4 bases and J 2 bases; bases outside gene matches: 9. The germline gives CDR1 SGHRS, CDR2 YFSETQ. The CDR3 is 15 residues long. The DNA of the CDR3 is TGCGCCAGCAGCCCGAGACAGGGTACGGCCTACGAGCAGTACTTC. This translates into CASSPRQGTAYEQYF. Based on the CDR3 plus reference TRBV5-1 and TRBJ2-7, the full variable domain is KAGVTQTPRYLIKTRGQQVTLSCSPISGHRSVSWYQQTPGQGLQFLFEYFSETQRNKGNFPGRFSGRQFSNSRSEMNVSTLELGDSALYLCASSPRQGTAYEQYFGPGTRLTVT.

As to this clone: The sample contains more than one DNA sequence encoding this CDR3. The genes are TRBV6-5 and TRBJ2-7; no clear D. In germline, CDR1 is MNHEY, CDR2 SVGAGI. CDR3 length: 13 amino acids. Trimming removed 0 bases at V and 4 bases at J, with 7 bases between. The chain's CDR3 is CASSYSRDYEQYF. The CDR3 region has the DNA TGTGCCAGCAGTTACTCGCGAGATTACGAGCAGTACTTC.

Regarding this clone: Other nucleotide sequences from this sample produce the same CDR3. This chain uses TRBV5-1 with TRBJ2-6, with D tentatively TRBD2 (5 bases). The germline V gene encodes CDR1 SGHRS and CDR2 YFSETQ. The CDR3 covers 15 residues. V dropped 0 bases and J dropped 3 bases, with 7 bases sitting between them. The chain's CDR3 is CASSLGGGGANVLTF. DNA for the CDR3: TGCGCCAGCAGCTTGGGCGGAGGTGGGGCCAACGTCCTGACTTTC.

The J gene is TRBJ1-1, the V gene TRBV5-4; 7 bases are shared with TRBD1. Trimming took 5 bases from V and 8 from J; bases not matched to a gene: 9. Per the germline V gene, CDR1 is SGHNT and CDR2 is YYREEE (reference sequence). The CDR3 is 13 residues long. The CDR3 DNA is TGTGCCAGCAGACAGAGAGGGGGCACCGAAGCTTTCTTT. Encoded protein: CASRQRGGTEAFF.

The chain employs TRBV11-2 and TRBJ2-1, with D unclear. This CDR3 is 15 amino acids long. The germline V gene has CDR1 SGHAT and CDR2 FQNNGV. V was cut by 1 base and J by 3 bases, with 10 bases left in between. The CDR3 bases are TGTGCCAGCAGCTTAGTTTGGGCAGACTACAATGAGCAGTTCTTC. The encoded protein is CASSLVWADYNEQFF.

A single count supports this clone. The chain has TRBV7-8 and TRBJ2-5, with D perhaps matching TRBD1 (5 bases). V was shortened by 0 bases and J by 4 bases, with 12 bases between the two germline ends. The CDR3 runs 15 residues. CDR1 is SGHVS, CDR2 FQNEAQ, per germline. The CDR3 reads CASSLARAWRETQYF. In nucleotides, the CDR3 is TGTGCCAGCAGCTTAGCCAGGGCCTGGAGAGAGACCCAGTACTTC.

In its sample, this clone was seen once. The rearrangement joins TRBV28 to TRBJ2-1; 8 nucleotides agree with TRBD2. The CDR3 is made up of 17 amino acids. Losses at the gene ends were 7 bases for V and 1 base for J; bases not matched to a gene: 12. Germline values: CDR1 MDHEN, CDR2 SYDVKM. The CDR3 nucleotides are TGTGCCAGCACCTCTTGGTCGGGGGGGCGTTCCTACAATGAGCAGTTCTTC. Its translation is CASTSWSGGRSYNEQFF.

The V gene is TRBV6-1, the J gene TRBJ1-2, with unresolved D. The CDR3 is 17 amino acids. Trimming left V 2 bases short and J 7 bases short, with 23 bases between. Per the germline V gene, CDR1 is MNHNS and CDR2 is SASEGT. Written as DNA, the CDR3 is TGTGCCAGCAGTGAATATCGGAGTGGCAACCCGGTATCTGGCTACACCTTC. Translation gives CASSEYRSGNPVSGYTF.

This sequence joins TRBV7-3 and TRBJ2-1, with D possibly matching TRBD2 (5 bases). The V gene's germline CDR1 is SGHTA and CDR2 FQGTGA. The CDR3 extends over 17 amino acids. V was pared by 2 bases and J by 0 bases, with 14 bases between. The CDR3 reads CASSLPGLPSSYNEQFF. CDR3 bases: TGTGCCAGCAGCTTACCGGGGTTGCCGAGCTCCTACAATGAGCAGTTCTTC.

The chain uses TRBV27 and TRBJ2-7; D might be TRBD1 (6 bases). The CDR3 is 15 amino acids. Per germline, CDR1 MNHEY and CDR2 SMNVEV (reference sequence). V was pared by 5 bases and J by 3 bases, with 17 bases between. The chain's CDR3 is CASSAAQGIFYEQYF. The DNA of the CDR3 is TGTGCCAGCAGTGCCGCGCAGGGGATCTTCTACGAGCAGTACTTC.

The chain employs TRBV4-1 and TRBJ1-2; 7 positions match TRBD1. Germline V CDR1 and CDR2: MGHRA, YSYEKL. V lost 4 bases to trimming and J lost 2 bases; unmatched junction nucleotides: 10. The CDR3 spans 16 residues. CDR3 bases: TGCGCCAGCAGCCCTGGTGACAGGGATCAAAACTATGGCTACACCTTC. This translates into CASSPGDRDQNYGYTF.

The rearrangement joins TRBV6-1 to TRBJ2-7; D is undetermined. CDR1 and CDR2 from the germline V gene are MNHNS and SASEGT. This CDR3 spans 10 amino acids. V gave up 7 bases and J gave up 3 bases, with 4 bases separating them. The CDR3 nucleotides are TGTGCCAGCACTGACTACGAGCAGTACTTC. Residues: CASTDYEQYF.

J is TRBJ1-1 and V is TRBV4-1, with D uncertain. This CDR3 spans 15 amino acids. CDR1 is MGHRA and CDR2 is YSYEKL in the germline V gene. V dropped 3 bases and J dropped 4 bases, with 15 bases sitting between them. CDR3 bases: TGCGCCAGCAGCCACCCGGCGCTCTCTCGCACTGAAGCTTTCTTT. Protein product: CASSHPALSRTEAFF.

The chain links TRBV9 to TRBJ2-2, with D hard to call. Germline values: CDR1 SGDLS, CDR2 YYNGEE. Trimming removed 3 bases at V and 7 bases at J, with 10 bases between. The CDR3 is made up of 13 amino acids. The CDR3 DNA sequence: TGTGCCAGCAGCGCGGAGTTTGGCGGGGAGCTGTTTTTT. As protein: CASSAEFGGELFF. The entire variable domain, with the rest obtained from reference TRBV9 and TRBJ2-2, is as follows: DSGVTQTPKHLITATGQRVTLRCSPRSGDLSVYWYQQSLDQGLQFLIQYYNGEERAKGNILERFSAQQFPDLHSELNLSSLELGDSALYFCASSAEFGGELFFGEGSRLTVL.

The CDR3 reads CASSQGQGALVIYEQYF. The CDR3 coding sequence is TGTGCCAGCAGCCAGGGACAGGGGGCCTTGGTCATCTACGAGCAGTACTTC. V usage is TRBV5-6 and J usage is TRBJ2-7; 12 bases agree with TRBD1. The J segment lost 3 bases and the V segment lost 4 bases, leaving 11 bases of the junction unmatched. Looked up from germline, CDR1 is SGHDT and CDR2 is YYEEEE. This CDR3 has 17 residues.

The rearrangement links TRBV9 to TRBJ1-2, with 7 bases fitting TRBD1. V was pared by 6 bases and J by 7 bases, with 15 bases of the junction left unmatched. CDR1 SGDLS and CDR2 YYNGEE come from the germline V gene. The CDR3 sequence is 15 residues long. The CDR3 DNA sequence: TGTGCCAGCACTCAGGAGGGGGCTTTAGGGGCTGGCTACACCTTC. Protein product: CASTQEGALGAGYTF.

The J gene is TRBJ1-1, the V gene TRBV7-2, with D unresolved. This CDR3 spans 16 amino acids. The V and J ends lost 1 base and 0 bases respectively, with 12 bases between them. Germline assignment: CDR1 SGHTA and CDR2 FQGNSA. The CDR3 spells CASSLDWLELNTEAFF. The CDR3 bases are TGTGCCAGCAGCTTAGACTGGTTGGAGTTGAACACTGAAGCTTTCTTT.

The CDR3 reads CASSPRGPYEQYF. The DNA of the CDR3 is TGTGCCAGCAGCCCGAGGGGGCCCTACGAGCAGTACTTC. The rearrangement links TRBV7-9 to TRBJ2-7; 7 positions match TRBD1. With 5 bases clipped from V and 2 bases from J, the junction kept 3 bases outside the gene matches. This CDR3 has 13 residues. CDR1 is SEHNR, CDR2 FQNEAQ, per germline (reference sequence).

Worth noting for this clone: Other DNA sequences in the sample encode the same CDR3. The CDR3: CSVAGATYEQYF. The CDR3 nucleotides are TGCAGCGTCGCGGGCGCCACCTACGAGCAGTACTTC. The genes are TRBV29-1 and TRBJ2-7, with D possibly being TRBD2 (5 bases). V dropped 6 bases and J dropped 2 bases, with 11 bases sitting between them. CDR3 length equals 12 residues. Germline CDR1 is SQVTM and CDR2 is ANQGSEA.

The gene calls are TRBV5-1 and TRBJ2-1; 11 nucleotides agree with TRBD2. V shed 4 bases and J 3 bases; nucleotides not matched to a gene: 9. There are 17 residues in the CDR3. Germline CDR1 and CDR2: SGHRS and YFSETQ. CDR3 DNA sequence: TGCGCCAGCAGCATGGGACTAGCGGACCCTTTCTACAATGAGCAGTTCTTC. Translation: CASSMGLADPFYNEQFF.

This chain links TRBV27 with TRBJ2-7, with 10 bases identical to TRBD2. The length of the CDR3 is 15 residues. Trimming took 1 base from V and 7 from J; bases not matched to a gene: 7. Germline CDR1 MNHEY, CDR2 SMNVEV (reference sequence). The CDR3 is CASSLFGLAGVEQYF. Here the CDR3 DNA reads TGTGCCAGCAGTTTATTCGGGCTAGCGGGGGTAGAGCAGTACTTC.

The chain carries TRBV4-3 and TRBJ1-2; D is unclear. The germline V gene has CDR1 LGHNA and CDR2 YSLEER. CDR3 length: 15 amino acids. Trimming took off 0 bases at V and 1 base at J, with 9 bases between the two ends. The CDR3 protein is CASSQDLKINYGYTF. The CDR3 nucleotides read TGCGCCAGCAGCCAAGATCTTAAGATTAACTATGGCTACACCTTC.

The chain joins TRBV5-4 to TRBJ2-3, with D hard to call. The CDR3 runs to 16 residues. Trimming pared 1 base from V and 2 bases from J, leaving 14 bases between. CDR1 is SGHNT and CDR2 is YYREEE in the germline V gene (reference sequence). CDR3 DNA: TGTGCCAGCAGCTTGTACTCTTACTCCCTCACAGATACGCAGTATTTT. This gives the protein CASSLYSYSLTDTQYF.

The chain couples TRBV7-2 to TRBJ2-7; 14 positions agree with TRBD2. The CDR3 consists of 17 residues. The ends lost 5 bases at V and 2 bases at J; junction bases unmatched: 8. Germline CDR1 and CDR2: SGHTA and FQGNSA. The CDR3, as DNA: TGTGCCAGCAGCGTTTACGGGACTAGCGGGGGACCCTACGAGCAGTACTTC. Protein: CASSVYGTSGGPYEQYF.

The rearrangement uses TRBV2 and TRBJ1-2, with D maybe TRBD1 (5 bases). CDR1 is SNHLY, CDR2 FYNNEI, per germline. CDR3 length: 14 residues. The ends were cut back, 7 bases at V and 0 bases at J, with 12 bases in the middle. The CDR3 region is CASNPDRTNYGYTF. The CDR3 DNA sequence: TGTGCCAGCAACCCTGACAGAACTAACTATGGCTACACCTTC.

J is TRBJ2-1 and V is TRBV27; 13 bases are shared with TRBD2. The CDR3 totals 17 residues. Trimming removed 6 bases from V and 5 bases from J; junction bases left unmatched: 10. CDR1 and CDR2 (germline): MNHEY, SMNVEV (reference sequence). CDR3 sequence reads: CASSSGTSGILDNEQFF. The CDR3, as DNA: TGTGCCAGCAGCAGCGGGACTAGCGGGATCCTAGACAATGAGCAGTTCTTC.

This chain links TRBV27 with TRBJ2-7, with 11 bases lining up with TRBD2. The CDR3 is made up of 14 amino acids. The germline V gene encodes CDR1 MNHEY and CDR2 SMNVEV (reference sequence). With V trimmed by 6 bases and J by 3 bases, 4 bases remained unmatched. CDR3 DNA sequence: TGTGCCAGCAGCACTAGCGGGAGCCGCTACGAGCAGTACTTC. This gives the protein CASSTSGSRYEQYF.